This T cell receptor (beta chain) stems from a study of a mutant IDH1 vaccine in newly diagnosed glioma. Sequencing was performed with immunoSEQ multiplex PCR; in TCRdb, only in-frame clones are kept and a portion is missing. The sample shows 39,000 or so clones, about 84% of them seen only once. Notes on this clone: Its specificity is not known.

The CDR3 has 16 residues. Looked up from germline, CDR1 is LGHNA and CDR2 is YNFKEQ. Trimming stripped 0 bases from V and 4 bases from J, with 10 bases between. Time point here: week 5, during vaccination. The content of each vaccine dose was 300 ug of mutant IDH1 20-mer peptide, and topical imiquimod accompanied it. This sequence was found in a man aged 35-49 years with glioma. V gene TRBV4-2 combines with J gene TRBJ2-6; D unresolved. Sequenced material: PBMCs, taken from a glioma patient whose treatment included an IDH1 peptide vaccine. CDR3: CASSQDDTAGANVLTF. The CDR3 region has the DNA TGTGCCAGCAGCCAAGATGATACGGCCGGGGCCAACGTCCTGACTTTC.